This T cell receptor (beta chain) was profiled in a study of cytomegalovirus exposure and HLA in healthy donors. Across the study: The same platform was used for the 110 or so validation repertoires and the 600 to 850 first-cohort repertoires, a later analysis reported.

The CDR3 contains 15 residues. CDR1 MGHRA and CDR2 YSYEKL come from the germline V gene. With 4 bases removed from V and 6 bases from J, the gap between germline ends came to 16 bases. Assay used: immunoSEQ multiplex PCR; TCRdb lists only in-frame clones, some missing. The repertoire consists of 150,000 or so clones, with approximately 88% occurring once and the leading ten covering 3.3%. V and J are TRBV4-1 and TRBJ2-1; D unresolved. The source of this sequence is a woman under 30 in good health and CMV-seropositive. Sample: PBMCs. As DNA, the CDR3 is TGCGCCAGCAGCCCCAGGTCCTTGAGTGGCAATGAGCAGTTCTTC. Amino acids: CASSPRSLSGNEQFF.